What follows is one TCR beta chain and its context. This clonotype has a count of ten or more. Which antigen it targets is not known. No much larger clone is present one base from it, and per-base qualities are unavailable. Bone marrow was sampled from every patient at the time of active disease. Isolation of bone marrow mononuclear cells was performed by Ficoll-Hypaque density gradient centrifugation. CD138-negative cells were obtained by negative selection after labeling with CD138 magnetic microbeads on a MACS separator, removing myeloma plasma cells. The purity of the isolated cells was checked by flow cytometry with CD138 antibodies on an Attune NxT. TRIzol reagent was used to extract total RNA, which was then quantified with a NanoDrop spectrophotometer. Paired RNA-seq and IR-seq were performed on the CD138-negative bone marrow sample of each patient. TCR libraries were built from 400 ng RNA with the Immunoverse kit, using molecular barcoded adaptors covering alpha/delta and beta/gamma chains. TCR library preparation used the same RNA that went into transcriptome sequencing. TCR libraries were sequenced on an Illumina HiSeq 4000 with 2 x 150 cycles. The original methods were these. Using MiXCR, which included quality filtering and error correction, TCR reads were aligned to human V, D, J and C references and then assembled into CDR3 clonotypes. Clonotype counts and gene usage diversity were analyzed with the tcR package in R. For inspection of raw mapping reads, RNA-seq reads were mapped by STAR aligner version 2.5.3a onto GRCh37 of the human genome. To test how sequencing depth affects detected clonotypes, IR-seq fastq files were randomly downsampled with Seqtk 1.3. Using fastp at Q25 and MiXCR, TCRdb reprocessed the public reads and kept productive beta chains. Rows are unified per CDR3 protein, each entry keeping the most common DNA and genes. It is TCRdb's table, rather than the study itself, that gives the V and J calls and clone size. The sample has approximately 23,000 distinct CDR3 sequences on record, about 20% of them singletons. The biggest ten clones account for roughly 17% of the sample.

This record comes from a study of read filtering for tumor transcriptome and immune sequencing (dated by TCRdb to 2019 to 2021). Study-level background: The cohort was composed of some 17 male and approximately 15 female patients, with a mean age of approximately 70 years and an age range of roughly 45 to 85. Using the same bone marrow samples, the study compared TCR repertoires obtained by targeted immune repertoire sequencing with those obtained by bulk whole-transcriptome sequencing. Whole-transcriptome libraries were prepared with the TruSeq RNA Access Library Prep Kit after DNase treatment. Per sample, about 3.5 to 11 million TCR-region mapped reads were obtained with IR-seq, compared with only roughly 85 to 1273 with RNA-seq. One of the main goals was to work out a read-filtering strategy for immune repertoire data, in particular whether clonotypes backed by only a single read should be removed. Under revised international staging, roughly 8 patients fell into R-ISS I, more than 15 into R-ISS II and about 7 into R-ISS III.

What the research found in general, with its limitations: IR-seq captured clonotypes at much higher depth and more reliably than RNA-seq, and smaller IR-seq throughput sufficed to identify most shared clonotypes. The correlation between IR-seq and RNA-seq shared clonotype proportions rose when single-read clonotypes were removed. Single-read clonotypes made up about four fifths of clonotypes but approximately 3.5% of total reads in IR-seq, and approximately 73% of clonotypes and roughly 48% of reads in RNA-seq. Rather than purified T cells, the sorted CD138-negative fraction was a mixed bone marrow immune population.

Its CDR3 holds 13 amino acids, cysteine through phenylalanine. Only the CDR3 DNA is retained, 39 bases long and in frame from the first base. Based on the germline V gene, the CDR1 and CDR2 sequences are SNHLY and FYNNEI. V gives up 2 bases and J gives up 10 bases, and the segment between their germline ends measures 14 bases. The receptor was derived from a donor aged 40 or older with multiple myeloma. The rearranged segments are TRBV2 and TRBJ2-5, with a weak D call of TRBD1 (6 bases match). Sequencing was done on a sample of a population of CD138-negative cells sorted from bone marrow. The sample's cell subset or site label, in plain terms: bone marrow mononuclear cells depleted of CD138+ plasma/myeloma cells by negative magnetic selection. The nucleotide sequence is TGTGCCAGCAGTGAACGGGACACTAAAAGCCAGTACTTC. This translates into CASSERDTKSQYF.